Listed below are T cell receptor beta chains from one sample, sequenced in a study of spatial heterogeneity in lung cancer. TCRdb called the 5' RACE reads again in MiXCR, with one record for every CDR3 protein. The sample records tens of thousands of distinct CDR3 sequences, roughly 7.2% being singletons. The starting material was PBMCs, obtained at surgery. The receptors originated from a female donor with early-stage non-small cell lung cancer. CDR3s leave out the opening cysteine and the closing phenylalanine or tryptophan. Each record gives: J gene, V gene, CDR3 protein.

>TRBJ2-1|TRBV9
ASSVEAGGGWYNEQF
>TRBJ2-3|TRBV9
ASSVGQGGPDTQY
>TRBJ2-6|TRBV5-4
ASSLELGRSNVLT
>TRBJ1-1|TRBV3-1
ASSQAGPTEAL
>TRBJ2-2|TRBV24-1
ATSGGLASNTGELF
>TRBJ1-5|TRBV18
ASSPPGGQPQH
>TRBJ2-7|TRBV20-1
SEASGTSSYEQY
>TRBJ1-2|TRBV29-1
SVDRGNYGYT
>TRBJ2-7|TRBV20-1
SANGIGLAGSSYEQY
>TRBJ1-2|TRBV6-5
ASSLRDRENGYT
>TRBJ1-4|TRBV2
ASSAVPKGEKLF
>TRBJ2-5|TRBV9
ASSVGAARAETQY
>TRBJ2-1|TRBV20-1
SAQKGGDNEQF
>TRBJ2-1|TRBV6-1
ASSDGARTYNEQF
>TRBJ1-1|TRBV6-6
ASSYPEGRRGGSTEAF
>TRBJ2-7|TRBV29-1
SVSGQFSYEQY
>TRBJ2-3|TRBV12-3/TRBV12-4
ASSPSENTQY
>TRBJ1-2|TRBV29-1
SVVLKGGNYGYT
>TRBJ1-1|TRBV5-6
ASSWGDNTEAF
>TRBJ2-5|TRBV11-1
ASSPPTGGPETQY
>TRBJ2-1|TRBV15
ATSRVPGHSYNEQF
>TRBJ2-7|TRBV6-5
ASSYGALQY
>TRBJ2-2|TRBV7-2
ASSFFLANTGELF
>TRBJ2-5|TRBV6-5
ASSYLGVGGETQY
>TRBJ1-6|TRBV6-5
ASGSLQGPGEPLH
>TRBJ2-3|TRBV3-1
ASSLRAGSTDTQY
>TRBJ1-1|TRBV18
ASSRTWDREAF
>TRBJ2-3|TRBV14
ASSQDWTVSQY